A single sample gave rise to the 12 T cell receptor beta chains below, sequenced in a study of T-cell reconstitution after alpha-beta-depleted transplantation in children (TCRdb year 2016). Library method: PCR. The reads were generated on an Illumina HiSeq 2500. Molecular barcoding was employed in the preparation of TCR libraries, with unique molecular identifiers being used to normalize TCRbeta repertoire quantification. TCRdb trimmed the raw reads at Q25, called clones with MiXCR and kept productive beta chains. One record per CDR3 amino acid sequence lists the most common genes and DNA. Within this sample are 98,000 or so distinct CDR3 sequences, with approximately 6% of them counted one time only. Approximately 25% of the sample is held by the ten biggest clonotypes. Sample treatment or condition, as interpreted from the label and publication: allogeneic hematopoietic cell transplantation with graft depleted of TCRalphabeta T cells and CD19 B cells.

Sequenced material: PBMCs, mostly from graft donor cells, taken 360 days after TCRalphabeta/CD19-depleted stem cell transplant. The source of these receptors is a male patient between 2 and 15 years old who had a stem cell transplant for acute lymphoblastic leukemia, so the T cells may come from the graft donor.

The chain links TRBV19 to TRBJ2-2, with 7 bases identical to TRBD1. Germline V lookup: CDR1 LNHDA, CDR2 SQIVND (reference sequence). The ends lost 7 bases at V and 5 bases at J; junction bases unmatched: 7. This CDR3 has 14 amino acids. In DNA form, the CDR3 reads TGTGCCAGTACCCCCTCGACAGGGACCGGGGAGCTGTTTTTT. This translates into CASTPSTGTGELFF.

This clonotype came up a few times. This chain joins TRBV10-3 and TRBJ2-7, with D possibly being TRBD2 (6 bases). Per germline, CDR1 ENHRY and CDR2 SYGVKD. CDR3 size: 12 residues. The V end was cut by 4 bases, the J end by 2 bases, with 6 bases between. The CDR3 DNA is TGTGCCATCAGTGGGGGGGCCTACGAGCAGTACTTC. The encoded protein is CAISGGAYEQYF.

Ten or more counts support this clonotype. The genes are TRBV5-5 and TRBJ1-2, with D maybe TRBD1 (5 bases). This CDR3 has 14 amino acids. The V gene's germline CDR1 is SGHKS and CDR2 YYEKEE (reference sequence). The V and J ends lost 4 bases and 8 bases respectively, with 18 bases between them. This chain's CDR3 is CASSVPRTTQGYTF. The CDR3 bases are TGTGCCAGCAGCGTACCCCGGACAACGCAAGGCTACACCTTC.

V gene TRBV7-9 combines with J gene TRBJ1-2; D is possibly TRBD1 (5 bases). From germline, CDR1 is SEHNR and CDR2 FQNEAQ (reference sequence). The ends were cut back, 3 bases at V and 6 bases at J, with 8 bases in the middle. This CDR3 has 12 amino acids. CDR3 residues: CASSFWGDGYTF. The CDR3 region has the DNA TGTGCCAGCAGCTTTTGGGGGGATGGCTACACCTTC.

This clonotype was recorded at least ten times. The rearrangement uses TRBV11-2 and TRBJ2-1; D may be TRBD2 (7 bases). The CDR3 contains 18 residues. The germline V gene has CDR1 SGHAT and CDR2 FQNNGV. V was cut by 1 base and J by 0 bases, with 16 bases left in between. Here the CDR3 DNA reads TGTGCCAGCAGCTTAGGGGGGCTAGCGGTCAGCTCCTACAATGAGCAGTTCTTC. Translation gives CASSLGGLAVSSYNEQFF.

This clonotype is judged medium-sized. This chain connects TRBV9 to TRBJ2-1; D is uncertain. V gave up 0 bases and J gave up 8 bases, with 9 bases separating them. In germline, CDR1 is SGDLS, CDR2 YYNGEE. This CDR3 comprises 13 residues. CDR3 nucleotide sequence: TGTGCCAGCAGCGTAGGCCTAGGCGATGAGCAGTTCTTC. It yields the protein CASSVGLGDEQFF.

There are many counts of this clonotype. The chain links TRBV7-9 to TRBJ2-7; D might be TRBD1 or TRBD2, each matching 5 bases. V was clipped by 1 base and J by 5 bases, with 6 bases between them. Per the germline V gene, CDR1 is SEHNR and CDR2 is FQNEAQ (reference sequence). The CDR3 covers 12 residues. The CDR3 protein is CASSLGDHEQYF. The CDR3 DNA reads as TGTGCCAGCAGCTTAGGGGACCACGAGCAGTACTTC.

The chain joins TRBV15 to TRBJ2-1, with 8 bases aligning to TRBD1. This CDR3 is 19 amino acids long. The V gene's germline CDR1 is LNHNV and CDR2 YYDKDF (reference sequence). With 5 bases clipped from V and 0 bases from J, the junction kept 15 bases outside the gene matches. CDR3 residues: CATSAPGQDRGGSYNEQFF. The CDR3 bases are TGTGCCACCAGCGCTCCGGGACAGGACCGCGGAGGCTCCTACAATGAGCAGTTCTTC.

The chain combines TRBV4-3 with TRBJ2-1; 12 bases are shared with TRBD2. This CDR3 is built from 18 residues. Germline V gives CDR1 LGHNA, CDR2 YSLEER. V dropped 3 bases and J dropped 10; count of bases not matched to a gene: 16. CDR3 sequence (DNA): TGCGCCAGCAGCCATTGGCTAGCGGGAGGGCCGGAGGCACGGGAGCAGTTCTTC. Translation gives CASSHWLAGGPEAREQFF.

Many counts were recorded for this clonotype. The V call is TRBV24-1, the J call TRBJ2-1; either TRBD1 or TRBD2 may fit D (5 bases each). CDR1 and CDR2 (germline): KGHDR, SFDVKD. The CDR3 is 17 amino acids. Between the trimmed V and J ends, which lost 2 bases and 1 base, there was a span of 14 bases. This chain's CDR3 is CATSDSSRGRSYNEQFF. CDR3 bases: TGTGCCACCAGTGATTCGAGCCGGGGCAGATCCTACAATGAGCAGTTCTTC.

The J gene is TRBJ1-4, the V gene TRBV27; D perhaps matches TRBD1 (6 bases). V lost 6 bases and J lost 4, with 12 bases in between. Germline CDR1 reads MNHEY; CDR2 reads SMNVEV (reference sequence). The CDR3 has 14 amino acids. CDR3 DNA sequence: TGTGCCAGCAGCCGTCAGGGGCTTAATGAAAAACTGTTTTTT. It translates to CASSRQGLNEKLFF.

This clonotype has ten or more counts. In nucleotides, the CDR3 is TGTGCCAGCAGTTTTGATCTAGGGAGGGATGAGCAGTTCTTC. This encodes CASSFDLGRDEQFF. This chain uses TRBV28 with TRBJ2-1, with 7 nucleotides matching TRBD2. Germline CDR1 MDHEN, CDR2 SYDVKM. The CDR3 loop spans 14 amino acids. The trim removed 3 bases at V and 8 bases at J, leaving 7 bases unmatched.